A single sample is the source of the 4 T cell receptor beta chains below, sequenced in a study of tumor-infiltrating T cells and Merkel cell polyomavirus. For the study at large: The study examined CD8+ T cells specific for the Merkel cell polyomavirus KLL epitope.

TCRdb keeps only in-frame clones here, not all; method: immunoSEQ multiplex PCR. The sample holds 25,000 or so clones; 70% to 90% are singletons and the top ten take more than 2.5%. Robust Merkel cell polyomavirus Large T antigen positivity by immunohistochemistry was seen in all patients' tumors. The sample was lymph node tissue. Source of these receptors: a middle-aged man with Merkel cell carcinoma.

The V call is TRBV30, the J call TRBJ2-3; 12 bases agree with TRBD2. This CDR3 contains 15 residues. The V gene end was trimmed by 4 bases and the J gene end by 4 bases; junction bases not matched to a gene: 6. Germline CDR1 is GTSNPN and CDR2 is SVGIG (reference sequence). DNA of the CDR3: TGTGCCTGGAACCTAGCGGGGGGGTCTGCAGATACGCAGTATTTT. Translation gives CAWNLAGGSADTQYF.

The chain links TRBV5-1 to TRBJ2-3, with 9 bases aligning to TRBD2. The CDR3 has 15 amino acids. Germline lookup yields CDR1 SGHRS and CDR2 YFSETQ. The junction had 6 bases not matched to a gene; V was cut back by 4 bases and J by 3 bases. The CDR3, as DNA: TGCGCCAGCAGCGGCGTAGCGGGGGAAACAGATACGCAGTATTTT. This codes for CASSGVAGETDTQYF.

The chain's CDR3 is CASIPRQGLNIQYF. The CDR3 DNA sequence: TGTGCCAGTATCCCCCGACAGGGCTTAAACATTCAGTACTTC. The J gene is TRBJ2-4, the V gene TRBV19, with TRBD1 matching over 7 bases. The germline V gene has CDR1 LNHDA and CDR2 SQIVND (reference sequence). Germline trimming cut 7 bases from V and 6 bases from J; bases unmatched to any gene: 9. This CDR3 region has 14 residues.

The rearrangement joins TRBV28 to TRBJ1-3; D is ambiguous. CDR1 and CDR2 from the germline V gene are MDHEN and SYDVKM. CDR3 length equals 15 residues. V was shortened by 6 bases and J by 4 bases, with 16 bases between the two germline ends. CDR3 bases: TGTGCCAGCAGGGTGGGCGGGAGCCTCGGAAACACCATATATTTT. It is translated as CASRVGGSLGNTIYF.